Shown below are 27 T cell receptor beta chains from a single sample sequenced in a study of identical twins. TCRdb independently ran MiXCR on the 5' RACE reads; one entry per CDR3 protein. Of about 730,000 distinct CDR3 sequences detected, 21% appear once; the ten largest clones hold 4% to 4.5%. The same sample was also used in a study of T cells expressing NK-cell markers.

The sample consisted of PBMCs. All receptors derive from a woman between 18 and 30 years old in good health.

This clonotype was seen a handful of times. The chain carries TRBV20-1 and TRBJ1-6; D uncertain. This CDR3 spans 17 amino acids. V shed 5 bases and J shed 6 bases, with 23 bases lying between them. Germline values: CDR1 DFQATT, CDR2 SNEGSKA (reference sequence). The CDR3: CSAPLRSSGTLNSPLHF. The CDR3 nucleotides are TGCAGTGCTCCCTTGAGGAGTTCGGGAACCCTTAATTCACCCCTCCACTTT.

In this sample, this clonotype turned up a few times. The gene calls are TRBV6-2 or TRBV6-3 and TRBJ2-1; D is ambiguous. The CDR3 has 13 residues. CDR1 and CDR2 (germline): MNHEY, SVGEGT. Trimming took 0 bases from V and 9 from J, leaving 9 bases between them. The CDR3 DNA sequence: TGTGCCAGCAGTTACTCCTATGGTAGTGAGCAGTTCTTC. Its protein is CASSYSYGSEQFF.

This clonotype was observed a few times. The rearrangement links TRBV2 to TRBJ2-3, with 10 bases identical to TRBD2. The CDR3 has 14 amino acids. Germline lookup yields CDR1 SNHLY and CDR2 FYNNEI. Trimming removed 4 bases from V and 10 bases from J; junction bases left unmatched: 8. The chain's CDR3 is CASSASGGAKSQYF. DNA for the CDR3: TGTGCCAGCAGTGCGAGCGGGGGGGCCAAGTCGCAGTATTTT.

This rearrangement joins TRBV27 to TRBJ2-7; no clear D. Germline CDR1 and CDR2: MNHEY and SMNVEV (reference sequence). V was shortened by 7 bases and J by 0 bases, with 16 bases between the two germline ends. This CDR3 comprises 15 residues. The CDR3 DNA reads as TGTGCCAGCACCCAAGGGTTAGGAAGCTCCTACGAGCAGTACTTC. Its protein product is CASTQGLGSSYEQYF.

This clonotype turned up a few times. This chain joins TRBV18 and TRBJ2-2; TRBD2 agrees at 11 bases. Trimming took 1 base from V and 0 from J; bases not matched to a gene: 10. The CDR3 length is 20 residues. The V gene's germline CDR1 is KGHSH and CDR2 LQKENI. For the CDR3, the DNA is TGTGCCAGCTCACCACGAATTGGACTAGCGGGCGAGGCGAACACCGGGGAGCTGTTTTTT. Translated, it gives CASSPRIGLAGEANTGELFF.

V and J are TRBV12-3 or TRBV12-4 and TRBJ1-1, with TRBD1 as a possible D gene (5 bases). Trimming took off 2 bases at V and 6 bases at J, with 16 bases between the two ends. CDR3 length: 15 residues. DNA of the CDR3: TGTGCCAGCAGTTTACATTATGGGGCGGACCCTGAAGCTTTCTTT. It yields the protein CASSLHYGADPEAFF.

Here the CDR3 reads CASRKDRALLNEQFF. DNA for the CDR3: TGTGCCAGTAGAAAGGACAGGGCCCTTTTGAATGAGCAGTTCTTC. The chain couples TRBV19 to TRBJ2-1; 8 bases line up with TRBD1. This CDR3 contains 15 residues. With V trimmed by 6 bases and J by 7 bases, 11 bases remained unmatched. Germline CDR1 and CDR2: LNHDA and SQIVND (reference sequence).

This sequence joins TRBV7-9 and TRBJ2-3, with D possibly being TRBD2 (5 bases). The CDR3 is made up of 14 amino acids. CDR1 SEHNR and CDR2 FQNEAQ come from the germline V gene (reference sequence). Trimming removed 5 bases from V and 2 bases from J, with 11 bases in between. The CDR3: CASSHLGNTDTQYF. The CDR3 DNA reads as TGTGCCAGCAGCCACCTCGGGAACACAGATACGCAGTATTTT.

The gene calls are TRBV29-1 and TRBJ2-1, with 7 bases identical to TRBD2. The germline V gene has CDR1 SQVTM and CDR2 ANQGSEA. The ends lost 3 bases at V and 6 bases at J; junction bases unmatched: 8. The CDR3 has 14 amino acids. The CDR3, as DNA: TGCAGCGTTGACGGGAGGAAGGCCAGCAATGAGCAGTTCTTC. Translation: CSVDGRKASNEQFF.

The CDR3 here is CAITDGVGNEQFF. The DNA for the CDR3 is TGTGCCATCACCGACGGGGTAGGTAATGAGCAGTTCTTC. The chain recombines TRBV10-3 with TRBJ2-1, with D perhaps matching TRBD2 (5 bases). The CDR3 extends over 13 amino acids. V shed 7 bases and J shed 7 bases, with 14 bases lying between them. The V gene's germline CDR1 is ENHRY and CDR2 SYGVKD.

The chain uses TRBV12-3 or TRBV12-4 and TRBJ2-2, with 9 bases matching TRBD1. This CDR3 is built from 17 residues. V shed 8 bases and J 4 bases; nucleotides not matched to a gene: 14. The CDR3 region is CASGSPPGQGTTGELFF. In DNA form, the CDR3 reads TGTGCCAGCGGATCGCCCCCGGGACAGGGCACCACCGGGGAGCTGTTTTTT.

This sequence joins TRBV7-2 and TRBJ2-1; D not certain. Trimming pared 4 bases from V and 1 base from J, leaving 8 bases between. The CDR3 is 14 amino acids. Germline CDR1 is SGHTA and CDR2 is FQGNSA. Here the CDR3 DNA reads TGTGCCAGCAGCTCCCGGGCTTCCTACAATGAGCAGTTCTTC. It codes for CASSSRASYNEQFF.

In its sample, this clonotype was seen many times. The genes are TRBV5-1 and TRBJ2-3; D perhaps matches TRBD2 (6 bases). The CDR3 is 14 residues long. Deletions cut 3 bases from V and 3 bases from J, with 11 bases between. The germline CDR1 and CDR2 sequences are SGHRS and YFSETQ. In nucleotides, the CDR3 is TGCGCCAGCAGCTCCGGGACTTTTACAGATACGCAGTATTTT. Its translation: CASSSGTFTDTQYF.

The V gene is TRBV3-1, the J gene TRBJ2-1; 8 positions match TRBD2. V shed 11 bases, J shed 9 bases, and the junction held 24 bases outside the gene matches. Germline V gene data show CDR1 as LGHDT and CDR2 as YNNKEL (reference sequence). This CDR3 has 17 amino acids. The CDR3 sequence: CASCKEVPGGPGSEQFF. The CDR3 region has the DNA TGTGCCTCCTGCAAAGAGGTACCGGGGGGGCCTGGTAGTGAGCAGTTCTTC.

The V and J genes are TRBV6-1 and TRBJ2-3; a weak D match, TRBD1 (5 bases). Germline loops: CDR1 MNHNS, CDR2 SASEGT. V lost 8 bases to trimming and J lost 1 base, with 10 bases between them. This CDR3 is built from 13 residues. The DNA of the CDR3 is TGTGCCAGCCGCAGGGTGGGCACAGATACGCAGTATTTT. It codes for CASRRVGTDTQYF.

The chain couples TRBV7-2 to TRBJ2-3; D gene ambiguous. This CDR3 region has 13 residues. Trimming removed 2 bases from V and 1 base from J, with 4 bases in between. In germline, CDR1 is SGHTA, CDR2 FQGNSA. The CDR3 here is CASSLIRTDTQYF. CDR3 in DNA: TGTGCCAGCAGCTTAATCCGCACAGATACGCAGTATTTT.

The CDR3 here is CASSLYGTSGSDTQYF. Here the CDR3 DNA reads TGTGCCAGCAGTTTATACGGGACTAGCGGGTCGGATACGCAGTATTTT. The chain has TRBV6-5 and TRBJ2-3, with 12 bases identical to TRBD2. This CDR3 is built from 16 residues. CDR1 is MNHEY and CDR2 is SVGAGI in the germline V gene. V shed 4 bases, J shed 6 bases, and the junction held 8 bases outside the gene matches.

The chain recombines TRBV6-5 with TRBJ2-1; 9 nucleotides line up with TRBD2. The CDR3 has 16 amino acids. V lost 2 bases, J lost 7 bases, and 9 bases stayed unmatched. Per germline, CDR1 MNHEY and CDR2 SVGAGI. The DNA of the CDR3 is TGTGCCAGCAGTTACAAATCTAGCGGGATGAAAAATGAGCAGTTCTTC. Its protein product is CASSYKSSGMKNEQFF.

As regards this clonotype: The junction departs from the called germline gene at one end, perhaps through a read error. The chain uses TRBV7-2 and TRBJ2-7; 7 bases agree with TRBD1. The CDR3 runs to 13 residues. The germline V gene encodes CDR1 SGHTA and CDR2 FQGNSA. CDR3 loop: CASILQGSHEQYF. CDR3 bases: TGTGCCAGCATCTTACAGGGGTCGCACGAGCAGTACTTC.

This clonotype turned up a few times. This chain connects TRBV10-3 to TRBJ2-7, with a tentative D call TRBD1 (5 bases). This CDR3 is 15 amino acids long. CDR1 is ENHRY, CDR2 SYGVKD, per germline. V lost 6 bases, J lost 4 bases, and 19 bases lay in between. The CDR3 coding sequence is TGTGCCATCAGCCTCGTGGACACCTCCCTGTACGAGCAGTACTTC. Translation gives CAISLVDTSLYEQYF.

This clonotype has a handful of counts. The chain couples TRBV5-6 to TRBJ2-1; possible D gene TRBD1, 5 bases. Germline loops: CDR1 SGHDT, CDR2 YYEEEE. V gave up 7 bases and J gave up 0 bases, with 8 bases separating them. The CDR3 consists of 13 residues. This chain's CDR3 is CASVDSSYNEQFF. The DNA of the CDR3 is TGTGCCAGCGTTGACAGCTCCTACAATGAGCAGTTCTTC.

The genes are TRBV29-1 and TRBJ2-3; D is unclear. CDR1 and CDR2 from the germline V gene are SQVTM and ANQGSEA. The CDR3 spans 11 residues. V was trimmed by 6 bases and J by 3 bases, leaving 7 bases between them. The CDR3 sequence: CSVERTDTQYF. CDR3 bases: TGCAGCGTAGAAAGAACAGATACGCAGTATTTT.

The chain has TRBV5-1 and TRBJ1-4, with 8 bases that match TRBD1. V gave up 3 bases and J gave up 7 bases; unmatched junction bases: 8. Per germline, CDR1 SGHRS and CDR2 YFSETQ. This CDR3 is 15 amino acids long. The CDR3 DNA reads as TGCGCCAGCAGCTCTCAGGGGGCGCATAGTGAAAAACTGTTTTTT. The encoded protein is CASSSQGAHSEKLFF.

This chain joins TRBV12-3 or TRBV12-4 and TRBJ2-7; D is possibly TRBD2 (6 bases). The CDR3 loop spans 12 amino acids. V was trimmed by 5 bases and J by 7 bases, leaving 12 bases between them. The CDR3 loop is CASSILGGEQYF. Written as DNA, the CDR3 is TGTGCCAGCAGTATTCTGGGGGGAGAGCAGTACTTC.

This clonotype showed up just a few times. This chain uses TRBV24-1 with TRBJ2-2; D ambiguous. From germline, CDR1 is KGHDR and CDR2 SFDVKD. V gave up 5 bases and J gave up 1 base, with 16 bases separating them. This CDR3 has 17 amino acids. The CDR3 DNA sequence: TGTGCCACCAGTGTGCTACCCCGGCACGGGAACACCGGGGAGCTGTTTTTT. This codes for CATSVLPRHGNTGELFF.

This clonotype was detected a few times. The chain couples TRBV7-2 to TRBJ2-7; TRBD2 matches at 11 bases. With V trimmed by 6 bases and J by 7 bases, 8 bases remained unmatched. Germline V CDR1 and CDR2: SGHTA, FQGNSA. The CDR3 is 14 residues long. The CDR3 nucleotides read TGTGCCAGCAGTCGTACTAGCGGGAGTAAAGAGCAGTACTTC. As protein: CASSRTSGSKEQYF.

The table lists this clonotype with many counts. The chain links TRBV10-3 to TRBJ1-6; the D gene is possibly TRBD1 (6 bases). Germline V gives CDR1 ENHRY, CDR2 SYGVKD. V dropped 6 bases and J dropped 13 bases, with 19 bases sitting between them. The CDR3 extends over 14 amino acids. The CDR3 reads CAIRGGHGRDPLHF. The CDR3 DNA is TGTGCCATCAGGGGGGGACATGGCCGTGATCCCCTCCACTTT.